The T cell receptor (beta chain) under discussion was sequenced for a study of identical twins. This clonotype was observed a few times. CDR1 and CDR2 from the germline V gene are SGHKS and YYEKEE (reference sequence). V shed 9 bases and J 4 bases; nucleotides not matched to a gene: 10. CDR3 size: 14 residues. TCRdb redid the calling of the 5' RACE reads with MiXCR, one entry per CDR3 protein. This sample has about 900,000 distinct CDR3 sequences; roughly an eighth occur once, and the top ten carry around 1.6%. Every donor was a healthy Caucasian. This sample was shared with a second study, whose subject was yellow fever vaccine responses in identical twins.

This chain connects TRBV5-5 to TRBJ2-1, with 7 bases lining up with TRBD1. Sequenced: PBMCs. The receptor was isolated from a woman younger than 35 in good health. As DNA, the CDR3 is TGTGCCACCTACCGAGACAGGGATTACAATGAGCAGTTCTTC. It yields the protein CATYRDRDYNEQFF. The full variable domain, in which reference TRBV5-5 and TRBJ2-1 provide the parts outside the CDR3, is DAGVTQSPTHLIKTRGQQVTLRCSPISGHKSVSWYQQVLGQGPQFIFQYYEKEERGRGNFPDRFSARQFPNYSSELNVNALLLGDSALYLCATYRDRDYNEQFFGPGTRLTVL.